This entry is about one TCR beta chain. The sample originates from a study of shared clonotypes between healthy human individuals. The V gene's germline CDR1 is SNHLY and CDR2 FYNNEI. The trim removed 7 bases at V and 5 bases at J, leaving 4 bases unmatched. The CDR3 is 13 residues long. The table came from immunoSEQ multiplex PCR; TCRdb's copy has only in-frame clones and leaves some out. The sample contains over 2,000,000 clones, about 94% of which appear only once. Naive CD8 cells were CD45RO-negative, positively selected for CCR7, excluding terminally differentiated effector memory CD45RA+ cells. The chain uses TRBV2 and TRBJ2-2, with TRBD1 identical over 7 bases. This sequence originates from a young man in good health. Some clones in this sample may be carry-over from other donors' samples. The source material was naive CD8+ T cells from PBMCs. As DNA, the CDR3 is TGTGCCAGCATCGGACAGGCAACCGGGGAGCTGTTTTTT. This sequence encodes CASIGQATGELFF.